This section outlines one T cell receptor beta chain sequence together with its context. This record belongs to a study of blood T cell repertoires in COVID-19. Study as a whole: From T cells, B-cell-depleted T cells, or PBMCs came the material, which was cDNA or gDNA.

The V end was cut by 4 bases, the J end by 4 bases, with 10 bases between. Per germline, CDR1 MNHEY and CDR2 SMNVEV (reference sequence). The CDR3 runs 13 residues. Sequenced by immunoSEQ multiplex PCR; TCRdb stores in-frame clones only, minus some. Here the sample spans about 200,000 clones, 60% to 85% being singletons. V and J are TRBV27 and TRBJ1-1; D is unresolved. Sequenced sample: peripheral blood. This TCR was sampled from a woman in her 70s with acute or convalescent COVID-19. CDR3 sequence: CASSSRSSTEAFF. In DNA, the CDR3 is TGTGCCAGCAGTTCAAGGAGTTCCACTGAAGCTTTCTTT.